There are a few counts of the clone carrying this T cell receptor beta chain. One entry per CDR3 protein results from TCRdb running MiXCR on the 5' RACE reads. The sample records 40,000 or so distinct CDR3 sequences, approximately 7.4% being singletons. This sample was included in a study of chronic HIV infection and antiretroviral therapy. The CDR3 runs 13 residues. Per the germline V gene, CDR1 is SNHLY and CDR2 is FYNNEI. V was trimmed by 7 bases and J by 8 bases, leaving 12 bases between them. V and J are TRBV2 and TRBJ1-6; D is unresolved. Sequences were obtained from peripheral blood. The sequence was obtained from an adult who had HIV and had not received antiretroviral therapy, or was an uninfected healthy control (not recorded which). The CDR3 DNA reads TGTGCCAGCACTGAGGGAGTCTATTCACCCCTCCACTTT. Translated, it gives CASTEGVYSPLHF.